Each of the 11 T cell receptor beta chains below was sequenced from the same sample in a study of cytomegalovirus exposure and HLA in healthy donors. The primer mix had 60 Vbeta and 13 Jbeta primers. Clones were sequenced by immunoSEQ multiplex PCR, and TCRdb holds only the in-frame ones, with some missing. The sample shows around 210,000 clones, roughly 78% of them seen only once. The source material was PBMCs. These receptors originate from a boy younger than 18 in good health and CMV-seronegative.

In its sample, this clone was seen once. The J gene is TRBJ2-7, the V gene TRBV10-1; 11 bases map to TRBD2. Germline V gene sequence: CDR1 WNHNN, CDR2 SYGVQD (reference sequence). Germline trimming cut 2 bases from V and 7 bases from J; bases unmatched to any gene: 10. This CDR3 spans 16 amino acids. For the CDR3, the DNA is TGCGCCAGCAGTGAGGGGGTACTAGCGGGAGTAAGTGAGCAGTACTTC. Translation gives CASSEGVLAGVSEQYF.

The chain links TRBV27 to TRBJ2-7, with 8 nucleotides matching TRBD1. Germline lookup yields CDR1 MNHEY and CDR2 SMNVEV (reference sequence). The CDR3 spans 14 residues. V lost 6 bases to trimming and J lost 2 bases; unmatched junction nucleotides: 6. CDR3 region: CASSTGTGAYEQYF. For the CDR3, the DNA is TGTGCCAGCAGCACCGGGACAGGAGCCTACGAGCAGTACTTC.

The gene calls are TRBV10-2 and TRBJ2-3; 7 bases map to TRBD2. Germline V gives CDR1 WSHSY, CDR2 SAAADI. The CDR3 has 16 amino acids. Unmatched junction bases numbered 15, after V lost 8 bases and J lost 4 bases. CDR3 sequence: CASGGLRGEGADTQYF. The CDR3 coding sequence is TGCGCCAGCGGGGGTCTTCGCGGGGAGGGCGCAGATACGCAGTATTTT.

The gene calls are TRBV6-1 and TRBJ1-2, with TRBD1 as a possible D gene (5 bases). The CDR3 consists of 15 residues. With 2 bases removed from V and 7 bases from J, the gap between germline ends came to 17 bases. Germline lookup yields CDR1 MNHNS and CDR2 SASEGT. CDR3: CASSEQEGNLRGYTF. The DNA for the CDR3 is TGTGCCAGCAGTGAACAGGAGGGGAATCTGCGTGGCTACACCTTC.

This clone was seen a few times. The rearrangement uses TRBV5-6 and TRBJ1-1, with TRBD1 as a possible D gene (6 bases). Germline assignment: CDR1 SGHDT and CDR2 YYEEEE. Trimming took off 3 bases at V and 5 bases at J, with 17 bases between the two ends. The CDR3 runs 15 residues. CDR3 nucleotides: TGTGCCAGCAGCTCCTGGACAGCCCGAGTGACTGAAGCTTTCTTT. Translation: CASSSWTARVTEAFF.

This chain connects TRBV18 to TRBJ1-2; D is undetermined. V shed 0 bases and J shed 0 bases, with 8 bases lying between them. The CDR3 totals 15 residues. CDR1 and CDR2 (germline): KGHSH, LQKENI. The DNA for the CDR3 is TGTGCCAGCTCACCACCGAGGGCAGCTAACTATGGCTACACCTTC. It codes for CASSPPRAANYGYTF.

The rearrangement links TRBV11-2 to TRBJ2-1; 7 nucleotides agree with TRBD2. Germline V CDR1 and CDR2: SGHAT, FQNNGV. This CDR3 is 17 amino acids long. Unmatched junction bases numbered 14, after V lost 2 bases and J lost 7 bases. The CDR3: CASSLNLAGEQTNEQFF. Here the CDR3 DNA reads TGTGCCAGCAGCTTAAATTTAGCGGGCGAGCAAACGAATGAGCAGTTCTTC.

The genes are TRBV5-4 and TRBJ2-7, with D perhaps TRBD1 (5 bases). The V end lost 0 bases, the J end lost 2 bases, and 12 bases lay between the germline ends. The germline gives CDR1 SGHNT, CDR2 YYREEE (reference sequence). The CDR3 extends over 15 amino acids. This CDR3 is CASSLADSYTYEQYF. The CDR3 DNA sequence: TGTGCCAGCAGCTTGGCCGACAGTTACACCTACGAGCAGTACTTC.

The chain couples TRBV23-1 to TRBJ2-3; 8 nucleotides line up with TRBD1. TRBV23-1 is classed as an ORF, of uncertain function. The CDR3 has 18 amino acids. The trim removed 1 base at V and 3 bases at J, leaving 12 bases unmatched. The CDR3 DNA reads TGCGCCAGCAGTCAATTCGACCGGGACAGGAGGGAGACAGATACGCAGTATTTT. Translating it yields CASSQFDRDRRETDTQYF.

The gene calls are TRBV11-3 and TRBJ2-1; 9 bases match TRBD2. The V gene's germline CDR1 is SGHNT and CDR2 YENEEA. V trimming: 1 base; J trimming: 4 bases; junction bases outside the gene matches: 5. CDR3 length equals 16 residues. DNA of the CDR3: TGTGCCAGCAGCTTAGGTACAGCGGGGGGATACAATGAGCAGTTCTTC. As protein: CASSLGTAGGYNEQFF.

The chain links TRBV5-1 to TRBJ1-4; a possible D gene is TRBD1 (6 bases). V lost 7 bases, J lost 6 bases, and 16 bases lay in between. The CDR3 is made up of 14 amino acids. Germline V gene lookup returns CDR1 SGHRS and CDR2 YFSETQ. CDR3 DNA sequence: TGCGCCAGCCGAGGGCAGGGGTTTTATGAAAAACTGTTTTTT. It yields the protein CASRGQGFYEKLFF.